This T cell receptor beta chain derives from a study of T cells in Graves' hyperthyroidism and ophthalmopathy. Study outcomes and limitations: Ophthalmopathy prediction by the model preceded onset by a median approximately 6.1 months. Clonotypes that were expanded in thyroid above 0.001 mostly appeared in blood too.

The CDR3 is made up of 14 amino acids. Looked up from germline, CDR1 is SNHLY and CDR2 is FYNNEI. V gave up 6 bases and J gave up 0 bases, with 9 bases separating them. The authors deemed Graves' hyperthyroidism stable absent ophthalmopathy progression within 18 months. Amplified regions were TCR beta CDR3 sequences from RNA transcripts. HTBI primers were employed in a first-round RT-PCR of the TCR CDR3. TCRdb analysed the multiplex PCR reads with MiXCR anew, one entry per CDR3 protein. The repertoire holds under 650,000 distinct CDR3 sequences, with 15% to 20% as singletons. At least ten counts were recorded for this clonotype. Its antigen is unidentified.

The chain couples TRBV2 to TRBJ2-1; D is ambiguous. The sample comprised blood. This TCR came from a woman in her 30s with Graves' hyperthyroidism. In DNA form, the CDR3 reads TGTGCCAGCAGCTTCCGGAGCTCCTACAATGAGCAGTTCTTC. This codes for CASSFRSSYNEQFF.